This T cell receptor beta chain was recovered during a study of PD-L1 blockade in urothelial cancer. Study information: About 85% of the roughly 30 patients were males with bladder-origin urothelial cancer. Prior exposure to chemotherapy in patients amounted to 0 to 3 regimens received.

Time point meaning: peripheral blood 6 weeks after treatment start. Added to each PCR by spiking were synthetic TCR analog templates. The data were produced by immunoSEQ multiplex PCR, yet TCRdb's version contains in-frame clones alone and is incomplete. The sample holds about 130,000 clones, roughly 82% seen once. This CDR3 has 15 residues. The germline gives CDR1 SGHTA, CDR2 FQGTGA. Losses at the gene ends were 5 bases for V and 7 bases for J; bases not matched to a gene: 6. This receptor was identified in a man in his forties or fifties with urothelial cancer. The material sequenced was PBMCs, taken around atezolizumab (anti-PD-L1) treatment. The chain joins TRBV7-3 to TRBJ2-1, with 12 positions matching TRBD2. CDR3 in amino acids: CASSPSGRALNEQFF. As DNA, the CDR3 is TGTGCCAGCAGCCCTAGCGGGAGGGCCTTGAATGAGCAGTTCTTC.